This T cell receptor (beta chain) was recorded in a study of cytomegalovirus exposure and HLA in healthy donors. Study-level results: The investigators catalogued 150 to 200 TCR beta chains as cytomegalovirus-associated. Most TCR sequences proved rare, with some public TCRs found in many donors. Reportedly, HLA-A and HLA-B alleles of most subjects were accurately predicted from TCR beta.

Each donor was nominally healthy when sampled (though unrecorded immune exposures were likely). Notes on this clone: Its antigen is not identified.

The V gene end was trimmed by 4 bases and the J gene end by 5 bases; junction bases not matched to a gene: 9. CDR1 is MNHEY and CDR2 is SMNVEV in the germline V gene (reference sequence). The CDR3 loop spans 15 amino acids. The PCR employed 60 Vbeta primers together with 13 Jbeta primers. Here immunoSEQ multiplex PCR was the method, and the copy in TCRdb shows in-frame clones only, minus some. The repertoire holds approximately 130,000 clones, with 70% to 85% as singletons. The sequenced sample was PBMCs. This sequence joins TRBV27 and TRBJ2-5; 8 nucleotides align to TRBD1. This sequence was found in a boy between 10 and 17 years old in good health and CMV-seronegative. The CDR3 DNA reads TGTGCCAGCAGTTGGACAGGGAGCCTGGGGGAGACCCAGTACTTC. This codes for CASSWTGSLGETQYF.